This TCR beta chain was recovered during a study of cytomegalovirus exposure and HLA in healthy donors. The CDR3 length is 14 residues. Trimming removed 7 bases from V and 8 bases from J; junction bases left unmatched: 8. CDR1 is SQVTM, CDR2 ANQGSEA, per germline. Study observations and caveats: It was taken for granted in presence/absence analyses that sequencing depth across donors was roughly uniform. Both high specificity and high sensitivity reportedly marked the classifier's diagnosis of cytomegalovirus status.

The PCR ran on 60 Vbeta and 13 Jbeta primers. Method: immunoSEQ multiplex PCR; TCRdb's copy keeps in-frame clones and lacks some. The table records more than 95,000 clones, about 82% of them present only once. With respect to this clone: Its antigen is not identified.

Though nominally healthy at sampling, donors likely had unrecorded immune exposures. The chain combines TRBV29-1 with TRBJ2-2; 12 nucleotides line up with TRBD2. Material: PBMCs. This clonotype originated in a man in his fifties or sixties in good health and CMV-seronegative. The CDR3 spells CSGSSGGARGELFF. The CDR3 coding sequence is TGCAGCGGATCTAGCGGGGGGGCTCGGGGGGAGCTGTTTTTT.